The entry that follows covers one T cell receptor beta chain sequence. Its antigen is unknown. Clones were read by immunoSEQ multiplex PCR, and TCRdb kept only the in-frame ones, dropping some. The table has about 120,000 clones, 90% seen once; the top ten hold over 0.15%. The CDR3 runs 16 residues. The V segment lost 6 bases and the J segment 5 bases; nucleotides outside the gene matches: 11. Germline V gene lookup returns CDR1 SGHAT and CDR2 FQNNGV. This sample is part of a study of graft-versus-host responses after intestinal transplantation. Across the whole study: Recipients underwent multivisceral, liver-intestinal, or isolated intestinal transplants.

Material: unstimulated CD4+ T cells sorted from spleen or lymph node cells, obtained before intestinal transplant. The sequence was collected from a human donor who received an intestinal transplant. The genes are TRBV11-2 and TRBJ2-7; TRBD1 matches at 12 bases. CDR3 in DNA: TGTGCCAGCAGATCACCGGGACAGGGGGCTTACCACGAGCAGTACTTC. Translated, it gives CASRSPGQGAYHEQYF.